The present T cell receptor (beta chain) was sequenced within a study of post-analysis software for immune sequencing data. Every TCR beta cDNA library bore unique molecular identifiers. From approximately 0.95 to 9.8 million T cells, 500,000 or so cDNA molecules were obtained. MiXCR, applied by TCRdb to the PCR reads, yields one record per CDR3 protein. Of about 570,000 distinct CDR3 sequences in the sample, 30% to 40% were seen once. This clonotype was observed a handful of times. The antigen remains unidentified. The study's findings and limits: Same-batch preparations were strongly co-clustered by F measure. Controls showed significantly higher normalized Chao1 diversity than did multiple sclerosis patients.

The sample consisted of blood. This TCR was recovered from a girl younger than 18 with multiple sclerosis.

The CDR3 here is CASSLDPTGRRTEAFF. Written as DNA, the CDR3 is TGCGCCAGCAGCTTGGACCCGACGGGGAGAAGGACTGAAGCTTTCTTT. This sequence joins TRBV5-1 and TRBJ1-1; no clear D. The CDR3 has 16 residues. CDR1 is SGHRS and CDR2 is YFSETQ in the germline V gene. Between the trimmed V and J ends, which lost 0 bases and 5 bases, there was a span of 17 bases. Combining the CDR3 with reference TRBV5-1 and TRBJ1-1 gives the whole variable domain KAGVTQTPRYLIKTRGQQVTLSCSPISGHRSVSWYQQTPGQGLQFLFEYFSETQRNKGNFPGRFSGRQFSNSRSEMNVSTLELGDSALYLCASSLDPTGRRTEAFFGQGTRLTVV.